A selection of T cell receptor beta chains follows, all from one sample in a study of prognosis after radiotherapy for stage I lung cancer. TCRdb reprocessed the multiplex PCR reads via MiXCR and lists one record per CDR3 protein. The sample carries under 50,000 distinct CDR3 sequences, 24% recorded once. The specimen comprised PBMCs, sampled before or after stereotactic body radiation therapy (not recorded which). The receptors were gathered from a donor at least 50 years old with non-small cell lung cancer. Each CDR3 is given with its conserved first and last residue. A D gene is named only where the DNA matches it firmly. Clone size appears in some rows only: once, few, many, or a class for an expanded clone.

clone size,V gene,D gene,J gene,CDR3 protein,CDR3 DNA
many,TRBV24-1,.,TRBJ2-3,CATSDPSTDTQYF,TGTGCCACCAGTGATCCGTCCACAGATACGCAGTATTTT
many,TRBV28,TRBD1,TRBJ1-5,CASGKGQGSSQPQHF,TGTGCCAGCGGGAAGGGACAGGGTAGTAGTCAGCCCCAGCATTTT
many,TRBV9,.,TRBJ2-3,CASSPALGTDTQYF,TGTGCCAGCAGCCCAGCGTTGGGCACAGATACGCAGTATTTT
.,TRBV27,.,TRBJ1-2,CANSLSVGQRRTHGYTF,TGTGCCAACAGTTTATCGGTGGGCCAACGTAGAACACATGGCTACACCTTC
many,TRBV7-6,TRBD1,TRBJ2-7,CASSLDSPRTGGYEQYF,TGTGCCAGCAGCTTAGACTCTCCTAGGACAGGGGGCTACGAGCAGTACTTC
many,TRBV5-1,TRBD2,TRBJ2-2,CASKKRGDTGELFF,TGCGCCAGCAAAAAGCGGGGGGACACCGGGGAGCTGTTTTTT
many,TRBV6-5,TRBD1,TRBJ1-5,CASSYGIGTGRQPQHF,TGTGCCAGCAGTTATGGTATCGGGACAGGGCGTCAGCCCCAGCATTTT
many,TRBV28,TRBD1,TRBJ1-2,CASRGQGGYGYTF,TGTGCCAGCAGGGGACAGGGAGGCTATGGCTACACCTTC
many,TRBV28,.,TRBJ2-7,CASSLSEGYYEQYF,TGTGCCAGCAGTTTATCGGAAGGATACTACGAGCAGTACTTC
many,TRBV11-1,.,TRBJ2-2,CASSLEGTSLELFF,TGTGCCAGCAGCTTAGAGGGGACCTCCCTGGAGCTGTTTTTT
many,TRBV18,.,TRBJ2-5,CASSSGVQETQYF,TGTGCCAGCTCATCGGGGGTTCAAGAGACCCAGTACTTC
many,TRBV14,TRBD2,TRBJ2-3,CASSQILAGGSDTQYF,TGTGCCAGCAGCCAGATACTAGCGGGAGGATCGGATACGCAGTATTTT
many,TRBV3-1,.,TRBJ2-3,CASSHSTDTQYF,TGTGCCAGCAGCCATTCGACAGATACGCAGTATTTT
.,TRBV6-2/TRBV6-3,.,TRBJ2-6,CASGPRGPGANVMTF,TGTGCCAGCGGACCCAGGGGTCCTGGGGCCAACGTCATGACTTTC
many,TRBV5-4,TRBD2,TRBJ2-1,CASSRTSGSGNEQFF,TGTGCCAGCAGCCGGACTAGCGGGAGTGGCAATGAGCAGTTCTTC
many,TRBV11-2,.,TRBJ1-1,CASSLGAVAEAFF,TGTGCCAGCAGCTTAGGTGCAGTCGCTGAAGCTTTCTTT
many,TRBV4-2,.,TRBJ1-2,CASSQDLAQSSGYTF,TGTGCCAGCAGCCAAGACCTGGCTCAGAGTTCTGGCTACACCTTC
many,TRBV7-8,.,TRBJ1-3,CASSQASGNTIYF,TGTGCCAGCAGCCAGGCGTCGGGAAACACCATATATTTT
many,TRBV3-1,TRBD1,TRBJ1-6,CASSQGTGDVRSPLHF,TGTGCCAGCAGCCAGGGGACAGGGGACGTGAGGTCACCCCTCCACTTT
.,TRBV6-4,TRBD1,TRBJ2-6,CASSERTGAPGSNVLTF,TGTGCCAGCAGTGAACGGACAGGGGCCCCTGGATCCAACGTCCTGACTTTC
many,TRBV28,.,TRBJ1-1,CASSLPGRYEAFF,TGTGCCAGCAGTTTACCCGGGCGGTATGAAGCTTTCTTT
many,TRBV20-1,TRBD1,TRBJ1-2,CSAAHRDRGDYGYTF,TGCAGTGCTGCCCACCGGGACAGGGGCGATTATGGCTACACCTTC
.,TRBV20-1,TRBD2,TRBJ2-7,CSADPTSDSSYEQYF,TGCAGTGCAGACCCTACTAGCGACTCGTCCTACGAGCAGTACTTC
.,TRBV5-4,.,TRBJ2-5,CASSLWGKKTQYF,TGTGCCAGCAGCTTGTGGGGGAAGAAGACCCAGTACTTC
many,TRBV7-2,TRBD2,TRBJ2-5,CASSLAGTSRETQYF,TGTGCCAGCAGCTTAGCCGGGACTAGTCGAGAGACCCAGTACTTC
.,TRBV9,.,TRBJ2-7,CASSAEGVLYEQYF,TGTGCCAGCAGCGCGGAGGGAGTCCTCTACGAGCAGTACTTC
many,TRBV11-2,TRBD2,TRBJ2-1,CASSSRTSGDSYNEQFF,TGTGCCAGCAGCTCCCGGACTAGCGGGGACTCCTACAATGAGCAGTTCTTC
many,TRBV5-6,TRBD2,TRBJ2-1,CASSWRGAYNEQFF,TGTGCCAGCAGCTGGCGGGGGGCCTACAATGAGCAGTTCTTC
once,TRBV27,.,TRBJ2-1,CASSWAGSDRNQFF,TGTGCCAGCAGTTGGGCGGGATCCGATCGGAATCAGTTCTTC
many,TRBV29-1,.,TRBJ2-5,CSVEGAQETQYF,TGCAGCGTTGAAGGAGCCCAAGAGACCCAGTACTTC
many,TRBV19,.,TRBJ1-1,CARRGNTEAFF,TGTGCCAGGCGGGGGAACACTGAAGCTTTCTTT
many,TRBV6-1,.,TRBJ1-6,CASRPTRGPYNSPLHF,TGTGCCAGCAGACCAACCAGGGGCCCATATAATTCACCCCTCCACTTT
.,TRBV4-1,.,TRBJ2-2,CASSQETDHTGELFF,TGCGCCAGCAGCCAGGAGACGGACCACACCGGGGAGCTGTTTTTT
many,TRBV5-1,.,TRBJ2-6,CASSFATNNVLTF,TGCGCCAGCAGCTTCGCGACCAACAACGTCCTGACTTTC
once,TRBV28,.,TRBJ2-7,CASSPQWRKVSYEQYF,TGTGCCAGCAGCCCCCAGTGGAGAAAGGTCTCCTACGAGCAGTACTTC
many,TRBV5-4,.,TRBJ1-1,CASSWDSRNTEAFF,TGTGCCAGCAGTTGGGACTCAAGGAACACTGAAGCTTTCTTT
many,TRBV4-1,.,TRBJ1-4,CASSQRGGATNEKLFF,TGCGCCAGCAGCCAAAGGGGGGGGGCAACTAATGAAAAACTGTTTTTT
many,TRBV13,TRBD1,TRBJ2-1,CASSHRQGSNEQFF,TGTGCCAGCAGCCACAGACAGGGTTCCAATGAGCAGTTCTTC
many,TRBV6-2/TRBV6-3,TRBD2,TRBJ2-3,CASSYSRASGTDTQYF,TGTGCCAGCAGTTACAGCAGGGCTAGCGGTACAGATACGCAGTATTTT
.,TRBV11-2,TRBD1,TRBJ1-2,CASSLRQGAMDGYTF,TGTGCCAGCAGCTTGCGACAGGGGGCGATGGATGGCTACACCTTC
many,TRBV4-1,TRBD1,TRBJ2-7,CASSQDRGVEQYF,TGCGCCAGCAGCCAGGACAGGGGCGTGGAGCAGTACTTC
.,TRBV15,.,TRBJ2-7,CATSRGQGEYKQYF,TGTGCCACCAGCAGGGGGCAGGGTGAATACAAGCAGTACTTC
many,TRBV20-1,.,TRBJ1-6,CSARGWGVDSPLHF,TGCAGTGCTAGAGGGTGGGGTGTGGACTCACCCCTCCACTTT
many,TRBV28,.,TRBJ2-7,CASSFNHLASYEQYF,TGTGCCAGCAGTTTTAATCACCTAGCCTCCTACGAGCAGTACTTC
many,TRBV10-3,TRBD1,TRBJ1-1,CAISDAGGTEAFF,TGTGCCATCAGTGATGCAGGGGGCACTGAAGCTTTCTTT
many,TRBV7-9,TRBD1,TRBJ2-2,CASSPQGADTGELFF,TGTGCCAGCAGCCCACAGGGGGCAGACACCGGGGAGCTGTTTTTT
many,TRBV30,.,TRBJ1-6,CAWSVLGEGLSYNSPLHF,TGTGCCTGGAGTGTACTAGGGGAGGGACTATCCTATAATTCACCCCTCCACTTT
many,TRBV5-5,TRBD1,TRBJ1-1,CASSLVMGQLNTEAFF,TGTGCCAGCAGCTTGGTTATGGGACAGCTGAACACTGAAGCTTTCTTT
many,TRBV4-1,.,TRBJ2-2,CASSQVHGVNTGELFF,TGCGCCAGCAGCCAAGTACACGGGGTTAACACCGGGGAGCTGTTTTTT
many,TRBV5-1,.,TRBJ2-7,CASSLHRTYEQYF,TGCGCCAGCAGTTTGCACCGAACCTACGAGCAGTACTTC
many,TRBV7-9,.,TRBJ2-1,CASSPRARSLGEQFF,TGTGCCAGCAGCCCACGAGCCCGATCCCTCGGTGAGCAGTTCTTC
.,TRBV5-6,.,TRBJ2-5,CASSLRGETQYF,TGTGCCAGCAGCTTGCGGGGAGAGACCCAGTACTTC
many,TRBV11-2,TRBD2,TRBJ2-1,CASSFTGGSYNEQFF,TGTGCCAGCAGCTTTACGGGAGGGTCCTACAATGAGCAGTTCTTC
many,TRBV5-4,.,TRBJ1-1,CASISPNTEAFF,TGTGCCAGCATCAGTCCGAACACTGAAGCTTTCTTT
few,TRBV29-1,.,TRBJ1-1,CSVIDMNTEAFF,TGCAGCGTTATAGACATGAACACTGAAGCTTTCTTT
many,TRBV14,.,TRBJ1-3,CASSQGWGNTIYF,TGTGCCAGCAGCCAAGGTTGGGGAAACACCATATATTTT
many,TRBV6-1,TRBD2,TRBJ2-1,CASSARAGGYEQFF,TGTGCCAGCAGCGCCCGAGCGGGGGGGTATGAGCAGTTCTTC
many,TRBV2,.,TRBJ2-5,CASRLTQETQYF,TGTGCCAGCCGACTAACACAAGAGACCCAGTACTTC
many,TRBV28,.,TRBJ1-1,CASSLAGPRNTEAFF,TGTGCCAGCAGTCTCGCGGGGCCTCGGAACACTGAAGCTTTCTTT